The entry below gives a single TCR beta chain sequence along with its context. Its target is not known. This sample is drawn from a study of cytomegalovirus exposure and HLA in healthy donors. Study observations and caveats: The number of N-insertions in an Asian-associated ancestry cluster was reportedly below the roughly 620-donor mean in a later analysis. Sequencing likely produced, as an artifact, a cluster of highly shared sequence variants. HLA alleles showed associations with some 17,000 TCR beta sequences in a later analysis, at a 0.05 false discovery rate.

Both 60 Vbeta primers and 13 Jbeta primers went into the PCR. TCRdb's copy holds only in-frame clones and misses some; the assay was immunoSEQ multiplex PCR. The table has some 130,000 clones, around 80% seen once. Germline assignment: CDR1 SGHTA and CDR2 FQGNSA. The CDR3 is 12 residues long. V was clipped by 3 bases and J by 0 bases, with 3 bases between them. The TCR sequence derives from a man aged 40-50 years in good health and CMV-seropositive. The specimen sequenced was PBMCs. This chain joins TRBV7-2 and TRBJ2-7, with D unclear. CDR3 loop: CASSFSSYEQYF. DNA of the CDR3: TGTGCCAGCAGCTTCAGCTCCTACGAGCAGTACTTC.